This T cell receptor beta chain was identified in a study of Graves' ophthalmopathy and Graves' hyperthyroidism. This clonotype has at least ten counts. The antigen is undetermined. Trimming cost V 6 bases and J 8 bases; bases outside gene matches: 6. There are 12 residues in the CDR3. The TCR beta CDR3 regions underwent amplification from RNA transcripts. First-round RT-PCR relied on HTBI primers, and a second-round multiplex PCR came next. In TCRdb, the multiplex PCR reads were re-called with MiXCR into one record per CDR3 protein. The profile shows 680,000 or so distinct CDR3 sequences, about 24% of them singletons. PBMCs originated in about 10 ml of fresh peripheral blood. The study's findings and limits: Using a 13-signature model, the authors split ophthalmopathy from stable hyperthyroidism, with 85% to 90% sensitivity and approximately 81% specificity.

Sequencing used peripheral blood. The TCR originated in a woman aged 18-35 years with stable Graves' hyperthyroidism. Some clones in this sample may be carry-over from other donors' samples. The chain couples TRBV12-3 or TRBV12-4 to TRBJ2-7; 8 bases are a match to TRBD1. In nucleotides, the CDR3 is TGTGCCAGCAGCTCTGGACAGGGTCAGCAGTACTTC. It specifies CASSSGQGQQYF.